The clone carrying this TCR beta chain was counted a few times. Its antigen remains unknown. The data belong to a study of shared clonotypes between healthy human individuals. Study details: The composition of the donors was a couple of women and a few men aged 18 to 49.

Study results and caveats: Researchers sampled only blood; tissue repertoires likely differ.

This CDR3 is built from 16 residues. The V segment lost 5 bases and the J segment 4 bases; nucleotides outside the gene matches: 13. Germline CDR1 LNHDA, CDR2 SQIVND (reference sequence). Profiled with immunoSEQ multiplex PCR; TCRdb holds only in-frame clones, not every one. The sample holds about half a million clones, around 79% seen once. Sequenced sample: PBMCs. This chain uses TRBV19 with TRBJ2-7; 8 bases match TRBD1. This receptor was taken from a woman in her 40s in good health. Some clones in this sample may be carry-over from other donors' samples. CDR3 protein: CASSPLSGTGNYEQYF. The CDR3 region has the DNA TGTGCCAGTAGTCCTCTGTCCGGGACAGGAAATTACGAGCAGTACTTC.